These T cell receptor beta chains were read from a single sample in a study of blood T cells in healthy people across ages. TCRdb itself ran the 5' RACE reads through MiXCR, one entry per CDR3 protein. The sample yields roughly 1,800,000 distinct CDR3 sequences, 40% to 55% seen once. The sequenced material came from blood. These TCRs come from a woman aged 40 to 50 in good health. Both conserved end residues are part of each CDR3. Each record gives: J gene, V gene, clone size, D gene, CDR3 DNA, CDR3 protein. The D gene is left open where the match is weak. Expanded clones are given a class, and other clones once, few, many or no size at all.

TRBJ2-2	TRBV9	.	TRBD2	TGTGCCAGCAGCCTACGACTAGCGGGGGGGCATATCGGGGAGCTGTTTTTT	CASSLRLAGGHIGELFF
TRBJ2-7	TRBV14	.	.	TGTGCCAGCAGCCAAGATGTCCGGGGCGGCGAGCAGTACTTC	CASSQDVRGGEQYF
TRBJ1-6	TRBV7-8	.	.	TGTGCCAGCACCCCGGTGGGGGTCCCTTCACCCCTCCACTTT	CASTPVGVPSPLHF
TRBJ2-5	TRBV15	.	.	TGTGCCACCAGCAGAGAATTGGCGGCGAAATCGTACCAAGAGACCCAGTACTTC	CATSRELAAKSYQETQYF
TRBJ2-5	TRBV6-1	.	TRBD1	TGTGCCAGCACCTTCACCGGGACAGTTAACTCCGAGACTCAGTACTTC	CASTFTGTVNSETQYF
TRBJ2-3	TRBV10-3	few	TRBD2	TGTGCCATCAGTGAGCCGAGTGGGGGGGACACAGATACGCAGTATTTT	CAISEPSGGDTDTQYF
TRBJ2-7	TRBV4-1	.	TRBD2	TGCGCCAGCAGCCACTTTCTAGCGGGGGCCAACAACGAGCAGTACTTC	CASSHFLAGANNEQYF
TRBJ1-2	TRBV29-1	.	TRBD1	TGCAGCGTTGGGGACAGGGAGATTAACTATGGCTACACCTTC	CSVGDREINYGYTF
TRBJ2-1	TRBV24-1	.	.	TGTGCCACCAGTGACCGCGGGGCTTCCAATGAGCAGTTCTTC	CATSDRGASNEQFF
TRBJ2-7	TRBV12-3/TRBV12-4	.	.	TGTGCCAGCGGGGGGCGCACGGGATACGAGCAGTACTTC	CASGGRTGYEQYF
TRBJ1-4	TRBV5-5	.	TRBD1	TGTGCCAGCAGCCCCGGGACAGGGCAGGAAAAACTGTTTTTT	CASSPGTGQEKLFF
TRBJ1-2	TRBV5-1	.	TRBD1	TGCGCCAGCAGCTTGGGCCAGGGACAGGTTATTGCGAGGGGCTACACCTTC	CASSLGQGQVIARGYTF
TRBJ2-5	TRBV12-3/TRBV12-4	.	.	TGTGCCAGCAGTTTAAGAACAGGGCATGGGGAGACCCAGTACTTC	CASSLRTGHGETQYF
TRBJ2-7	TRBV28	.	.	TGTGCCAGCCAACGACTCGGCTACGAGCAGTACTTC	CASQRLGYEQYF
TRBJ2-1	TRBV2	.	TRBD2	TGTGCCAGCAGTGCCCGTTTAGGACTAGTTAATGAGCAGTTCTTC	CASSARLGLVNEQFF
TRBJ1-6	TRBV19	.	TRBD1	TGTGCCAGTAGTCTTTGGACAGGGATTGATTCACCCCTCCACTTT	CASSLWTGIDSPLHF
TRBJ1-2	TRBV20-1	.	TRBD1	TGCAGTGCTAGCGATCCGACAGGGAGTTATGGCTACACCTTC	CSASDPTGSYGYTF
TRBJ2-1	TRBV6-1	.	.	TGTGCCAGCAGTGACACGGGGTCCCCCGTTAATGAGCAGTTCTTC	CASSDTGSPVNEQFF
TRBJ1-6	TRBV5-1	.	.	TGCGCCAGCAGCTTGGCTTCAGTCGGGAATTCACCCCTCCACTTT	CASSLASVGNSPLHF
TRBJ2-5	TRBV28	.	.	TGTGCCAGCAGTACCCCGGCACAACGGGAAGGAGAGACCCAGTACTTC	CASSTPAQREGETQYF
TRBJ2-5	TRBV4-3	.	TRBD1	TGCGCCAGCAGCCAAGACCCAGGGGGCGGCCAAGAGACCCAGTACTTC	CASSQDPGGGQETQYF
TRBJ2-5	TRBV27	.	.	TGTGCCAGCAGTGCCCCCCTCCAGCAAGAGACCCAGTACTTC	CASSAPLQQETQYF
TRBJ2-1	TRBV28	.	.	TGTGCCAGCAGAGAACAGGGTCGGGAGTTCTTC	CASREQGREFF
TRBJ2-3	TRBV27	.	.	TGTGCCAGCAGTTTATACCCTACCGGGAGCACAGATACGCAGTATTTT	CASSLYPTGSTDTQYF
TRBJ2-1	TRBV2	.	TRBD1	TGTGCCAGCAGACGACAGGGATCTCAATCCTACGAGCAGTTCTTC	CASRRQGSQSYEQFF
TRBJ2-1	TRBV7-9	.	.	TGTGCCAGCAGCTTAGTCCCCGGAAGCCCCTACAATGAGCAGTTCTTC	CASSLVPGSPYNEQFF
TRBJ1-2	TRBV7-2	many	.	TGTGCCAGCAGCCTGGGACGTGAGAACTATGGCTACACCTTC	CASSLGRENYGYTF
TRBJ1-2	TRBV6-2/TRBV6-3	few	.	TGTGCCAGCAGTTACCAGTTCTATGGCTACACCTTC	CASSYQFYGYTF
TRBJ2-5	TRBV24-1	.	.	TGTGCCACCAGCGGGGACGGCCAAGAGACCCAGTACTTC	CATSGDGQETQYF
TRBJ2-6	TRBV20-1	.	TRBD1	TGCAGTGCTAGAGAGCCCGGACAGGTTCCCGTCCTGACTTTC	CSAREPGQVPVLTF
TRBJ2-1	TRBV27	.	.	TGTGCCAGCAGTTCGATAAGCTCCTACAATGAGCAGTTCTTC	CASSSISSYNEQFF
TRBJ2-3	TRBV9	few	.	TGTGCCAGCAATCGGGAAGCGGGCACAGATACGCAGTATTTT	CASNREAGTDTQYF
TRBJ2-7	TRBV10-3	.	.	TGTGCCATCAGTGAGTCGAGGGGTAGTAATGAGCAGTACTTC	CAISESRGSNEQYF